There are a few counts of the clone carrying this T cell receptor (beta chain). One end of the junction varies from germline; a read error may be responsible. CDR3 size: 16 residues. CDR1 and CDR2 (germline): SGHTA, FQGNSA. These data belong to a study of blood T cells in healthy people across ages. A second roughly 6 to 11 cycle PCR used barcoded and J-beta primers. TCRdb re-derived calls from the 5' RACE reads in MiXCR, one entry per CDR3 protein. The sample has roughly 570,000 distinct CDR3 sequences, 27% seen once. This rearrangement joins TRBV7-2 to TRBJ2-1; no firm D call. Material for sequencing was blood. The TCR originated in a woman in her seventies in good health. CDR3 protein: CASIPRLSFPSNGQFF. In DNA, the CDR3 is TGTGCCAGCATCCCTAGGTTGTCATTTCCAAGCAATGGGCAGTTCTTC. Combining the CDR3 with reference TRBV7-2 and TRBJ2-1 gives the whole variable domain GAGVSQSPSNKVTEKGKDVELRCDPISGHTALYWYRQSLGQGLEFLIYFQGNSAPDKSGLPSDRFSAERTGGSVSTLTIQRTQQEDSAVYLCASIPRLSFPSNGQFFGPGTRLTVL.